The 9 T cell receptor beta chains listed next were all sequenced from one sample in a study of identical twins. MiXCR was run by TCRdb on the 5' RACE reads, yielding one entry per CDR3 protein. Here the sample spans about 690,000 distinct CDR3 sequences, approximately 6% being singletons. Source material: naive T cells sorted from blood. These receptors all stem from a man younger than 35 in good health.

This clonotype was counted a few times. CDR3 protein: CASSPGGRLTGANVLTF. DNA for the CDR3: TGTGCCAGCAGCCCAGGGGGCCGACTCACTGGGGCCAACGTCCTGACTTTC. This chain connects TRBV7-9 to TRBJ2-6; 8 nucleotides agree with TRBD1. Trimming took 5 bases from V and 2 from J; bases not matched to a gene: 8. CDR3 size: 17 residues. Germline assignment: CDR1 SEHNR and CDR2 FQNEAQ (reference sequence).

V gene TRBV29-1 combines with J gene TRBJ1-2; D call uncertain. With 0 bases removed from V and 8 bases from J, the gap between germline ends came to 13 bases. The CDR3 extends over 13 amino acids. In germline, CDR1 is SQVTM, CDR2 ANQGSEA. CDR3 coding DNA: TGCAGCGTTGAAGATTCCCCGAGGGTCGGCTACACCTTC. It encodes CSVEDSPRVGYTF.

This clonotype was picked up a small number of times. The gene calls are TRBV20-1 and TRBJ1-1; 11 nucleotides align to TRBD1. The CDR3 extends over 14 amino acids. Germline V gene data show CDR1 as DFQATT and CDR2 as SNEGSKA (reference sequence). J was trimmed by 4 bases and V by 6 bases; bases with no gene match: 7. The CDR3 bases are TGCAGTGCCCAGGACAGGGGGCTGAGCACTGAAGCTTTCTTT. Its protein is CSAQDRGLSTEAFF.

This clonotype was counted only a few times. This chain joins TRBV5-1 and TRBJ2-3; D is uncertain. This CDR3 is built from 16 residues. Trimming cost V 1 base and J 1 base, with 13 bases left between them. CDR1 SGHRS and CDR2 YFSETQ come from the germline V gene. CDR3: CASSLPPTTGTDTQYF. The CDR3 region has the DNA TGCGCCAGCAGCTTGCCCCCGACGACGGGCACAGATACGCAGTATTTT.

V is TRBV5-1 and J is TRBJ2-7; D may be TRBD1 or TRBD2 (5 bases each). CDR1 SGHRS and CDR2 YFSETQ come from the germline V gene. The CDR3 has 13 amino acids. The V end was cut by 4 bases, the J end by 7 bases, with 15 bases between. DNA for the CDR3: TGCGCCAGCAGCGTCCGGGACGGTGGGGAGCAGTACTTC. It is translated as CASSVRDGGEQYF.

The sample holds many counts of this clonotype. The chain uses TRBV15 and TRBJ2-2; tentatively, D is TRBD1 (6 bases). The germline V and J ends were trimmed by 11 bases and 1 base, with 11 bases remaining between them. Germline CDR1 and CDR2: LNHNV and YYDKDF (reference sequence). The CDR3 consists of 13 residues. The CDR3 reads CAASRGNTGELFF. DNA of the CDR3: TGTGCCGCGTCCAGGGGGAACACCGGGGAGCTGTTTTTT.

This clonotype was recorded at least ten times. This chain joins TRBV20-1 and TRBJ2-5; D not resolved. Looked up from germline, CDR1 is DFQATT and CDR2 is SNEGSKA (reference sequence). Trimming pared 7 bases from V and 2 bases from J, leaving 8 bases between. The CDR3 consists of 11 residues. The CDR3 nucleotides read TGCAGTGGTGACAAGCAAGAGACCCAGTACTTC. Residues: CSGDKQETQYF.

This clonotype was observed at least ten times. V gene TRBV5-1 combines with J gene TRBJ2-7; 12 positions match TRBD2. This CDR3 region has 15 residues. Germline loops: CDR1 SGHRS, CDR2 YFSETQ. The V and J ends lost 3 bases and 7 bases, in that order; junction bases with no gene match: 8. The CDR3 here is CASSSGLAGPEEQYF. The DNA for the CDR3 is TGCGCCAGCAGCTCCGGACTAGCGGGACCGGAAGAGCAGTACTTC. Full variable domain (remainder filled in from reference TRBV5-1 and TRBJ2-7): KAGVTQTPRYLIKTRGQQVTLSCSPISGHRSVSWYQQTPGQGLQFLFEYFSETQRNKGNFPGRFSGRQFSNSRSEMNVSTLELGDSALYLCASSSGLAGPEEQYFGPGTRLTVT.

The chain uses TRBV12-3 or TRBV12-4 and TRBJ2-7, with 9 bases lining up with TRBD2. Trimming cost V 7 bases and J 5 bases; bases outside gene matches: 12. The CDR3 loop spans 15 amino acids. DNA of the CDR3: TGTGCCAGCATTTCTCTTAGCGGGAGCAGGCACGAGCAGTACGTC. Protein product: CASISLSGSRHEQYV.